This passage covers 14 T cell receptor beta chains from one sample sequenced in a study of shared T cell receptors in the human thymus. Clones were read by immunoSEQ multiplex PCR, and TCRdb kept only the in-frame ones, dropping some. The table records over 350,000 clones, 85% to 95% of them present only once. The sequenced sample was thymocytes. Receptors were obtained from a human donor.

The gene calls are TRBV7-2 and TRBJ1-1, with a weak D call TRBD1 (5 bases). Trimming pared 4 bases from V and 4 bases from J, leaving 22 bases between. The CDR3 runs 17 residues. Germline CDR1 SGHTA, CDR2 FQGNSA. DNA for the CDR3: TGTGCCAGCAGCTACCCTTCGGGAGTGTGGGGACTCACTGAAGCTTTCTTT. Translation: CASSYPSGVWGLTEAFF.

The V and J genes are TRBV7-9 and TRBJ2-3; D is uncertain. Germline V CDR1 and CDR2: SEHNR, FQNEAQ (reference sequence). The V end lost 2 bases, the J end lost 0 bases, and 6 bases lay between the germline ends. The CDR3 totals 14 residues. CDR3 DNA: TGTGCCAGCAGCTTACAGACTAGCACAGATACGCAGTATTTT. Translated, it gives CASSLQTSTDTQYF.

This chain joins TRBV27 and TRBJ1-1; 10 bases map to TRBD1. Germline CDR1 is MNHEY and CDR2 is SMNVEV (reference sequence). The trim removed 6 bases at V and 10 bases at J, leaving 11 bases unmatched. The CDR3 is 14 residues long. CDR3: CASSLLPDRGLAFF. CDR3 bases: TGTGCCAGCAGCCTACTACCGGACAGGGGGTTAGCTTTCTTT.

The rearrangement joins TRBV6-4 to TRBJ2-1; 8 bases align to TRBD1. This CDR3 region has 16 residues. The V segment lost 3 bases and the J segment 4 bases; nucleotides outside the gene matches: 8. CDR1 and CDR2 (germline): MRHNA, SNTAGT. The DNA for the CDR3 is TGTGCCAGCAGTGAAGGCAGGGGGCCCGGGTACAATGAGCAGTTCTTC. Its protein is CASSEGRGPGYNEQFF.

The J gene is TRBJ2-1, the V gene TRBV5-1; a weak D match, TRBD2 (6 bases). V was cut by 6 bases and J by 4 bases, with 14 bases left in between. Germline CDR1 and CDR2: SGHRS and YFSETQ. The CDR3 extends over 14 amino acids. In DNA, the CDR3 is TGCGCCAGCAACCCGGGAGTGAAGTACAATGAGCAGTTCTTC. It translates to CASNPGVKYNEQFF. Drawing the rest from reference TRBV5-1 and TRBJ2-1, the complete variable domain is KAGVTQTPRYLIKTRGQQVTLSCSPISGHRSVSWYQQTPGQGLQFLFEYFSETQRNKGNFPGRFSGRQFSNSRSEMNVSTLELGDSALYLCASNPGVKYNEQFFGPGTRLTVL.

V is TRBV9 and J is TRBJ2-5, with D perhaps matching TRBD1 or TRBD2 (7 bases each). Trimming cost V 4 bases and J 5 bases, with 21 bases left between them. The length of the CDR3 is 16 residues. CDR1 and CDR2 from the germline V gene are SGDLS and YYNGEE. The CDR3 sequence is CASSFRDRAGRETQYF. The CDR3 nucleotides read TGTGCCAGCAGCTTCCGGGACAGAGCCGGGAGGGAGACCCAGTACTTC. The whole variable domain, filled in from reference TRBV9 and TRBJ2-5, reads DSGVTQTPKHLITATGQRVTLRCSPRSGDLSVYWYQQSLDQGLQFLIQYYNGEERAKGNILERFSAQQFPDLHSELNLSSLELGDSALYFCASSFRDRAGRETQYFGPGTRLLVL.

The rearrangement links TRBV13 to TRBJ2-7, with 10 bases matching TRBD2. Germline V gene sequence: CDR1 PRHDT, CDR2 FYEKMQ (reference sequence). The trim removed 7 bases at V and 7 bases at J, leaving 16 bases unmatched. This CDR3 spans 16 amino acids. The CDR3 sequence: CASISLAAGGTGEQYF. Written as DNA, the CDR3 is TGTGCCAGCATATCCTTGGCAGCGGGAGGGACGGGAGAGCAGTACTTC.

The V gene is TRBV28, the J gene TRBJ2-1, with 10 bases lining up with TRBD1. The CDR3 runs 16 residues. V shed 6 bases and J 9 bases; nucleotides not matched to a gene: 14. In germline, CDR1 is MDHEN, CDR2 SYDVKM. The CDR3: CASRGYGTGVGVEQFF. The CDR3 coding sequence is TGTGCCAGCAGAGGGTACGGGACAGGGGTAGGGGTTGAGCAGTTCTTC.

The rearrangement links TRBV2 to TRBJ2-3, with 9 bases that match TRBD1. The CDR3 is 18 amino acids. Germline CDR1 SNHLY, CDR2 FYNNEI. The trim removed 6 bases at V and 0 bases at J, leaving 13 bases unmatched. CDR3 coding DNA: TGTGCCAGCAGATGTGCCCGGGACAGGGATATTAGCACAGATACGCAGTATTTT. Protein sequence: CASRCARDRDISTDTQYF.

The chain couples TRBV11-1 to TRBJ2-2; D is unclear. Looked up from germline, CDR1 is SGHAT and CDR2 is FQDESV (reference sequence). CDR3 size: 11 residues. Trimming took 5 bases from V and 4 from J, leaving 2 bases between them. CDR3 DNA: TGTGCCAGCAGCCTCACCGGGGAGCTGTTTTTT. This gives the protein CASSLTGELFF.

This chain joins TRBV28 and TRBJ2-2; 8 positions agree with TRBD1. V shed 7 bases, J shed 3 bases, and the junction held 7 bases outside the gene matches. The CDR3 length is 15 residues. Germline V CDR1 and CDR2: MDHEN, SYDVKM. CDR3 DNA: TGTGCCAGCATTGAAGGACAGGGAGACACCGGGGAGCTGTTTTTT. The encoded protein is CASIEGQGDTGELFF.

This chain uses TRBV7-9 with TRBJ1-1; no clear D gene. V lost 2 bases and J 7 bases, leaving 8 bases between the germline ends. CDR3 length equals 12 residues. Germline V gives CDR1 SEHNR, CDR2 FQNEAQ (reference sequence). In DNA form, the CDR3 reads TGTGCCAGCAGCTTATGGTTCTTTGAAGCTTTCTTT. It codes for CASSLWFFEAFF.

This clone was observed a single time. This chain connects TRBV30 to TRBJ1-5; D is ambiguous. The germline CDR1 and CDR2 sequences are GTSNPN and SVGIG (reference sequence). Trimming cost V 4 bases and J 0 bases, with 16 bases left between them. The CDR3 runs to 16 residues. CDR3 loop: CAWKLKREYSNQPQHF. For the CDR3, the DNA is TGTGCCTGGAAGCTGAAACGGGAGTATAGCAATCAGCCCCAGCATTTT.

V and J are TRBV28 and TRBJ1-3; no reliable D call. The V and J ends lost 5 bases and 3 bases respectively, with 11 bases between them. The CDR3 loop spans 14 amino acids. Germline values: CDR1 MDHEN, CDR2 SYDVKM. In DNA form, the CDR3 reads TGTGCCAGCAGTCCTCACACCCATGGAAACACCATATATTTT. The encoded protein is CASSPHTHGNTIYF.